This T cell receptor (beta chain) was sequenced in a study of cytomegalovirus exposure and HLA in healthy donors. Note on this clone: At one end, the junction sequence differs from germline, possibly due to a read error.

Germline V CDR1 and CDR2: MNHEY, SMNVEV (reference sequence). The CDR3 runs 11 residues. PCR was performed using 60 Vbeta and 13 Jbeta primers. Sequenced by immunoSEQ multiplex PCR; TCRdb stores in-frame clones only, minus some. The sample holds 200,000 or so clones; about 81% are singletons and the top ten take 6.5%. This chain links TRBV27 with TRBJ2-4; D ambiguous. This TCR was recovered from a woman in her fifties or sixties in good health and CMV-seropositive. Sequenced: PBMCs. CDR3 protein: CASSDQNSQYF. The CDR3 nucleotides read TGTGCCAGCAGTGATCAAAACAGTCAGTACTTC.